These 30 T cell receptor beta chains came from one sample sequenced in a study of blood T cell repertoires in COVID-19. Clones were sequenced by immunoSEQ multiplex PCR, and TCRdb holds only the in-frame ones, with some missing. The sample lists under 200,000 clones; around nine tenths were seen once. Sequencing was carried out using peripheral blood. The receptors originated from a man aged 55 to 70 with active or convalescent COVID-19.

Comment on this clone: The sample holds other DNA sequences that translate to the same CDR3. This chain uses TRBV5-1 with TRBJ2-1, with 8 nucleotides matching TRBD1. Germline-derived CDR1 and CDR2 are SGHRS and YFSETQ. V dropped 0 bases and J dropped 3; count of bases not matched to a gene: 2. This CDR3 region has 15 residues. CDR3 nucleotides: TGCGCCAGCAGCTTGGGGACAGGGAACTACAATGAGCAGTTCTTC. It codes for CASSLGTGNYNEQFF.

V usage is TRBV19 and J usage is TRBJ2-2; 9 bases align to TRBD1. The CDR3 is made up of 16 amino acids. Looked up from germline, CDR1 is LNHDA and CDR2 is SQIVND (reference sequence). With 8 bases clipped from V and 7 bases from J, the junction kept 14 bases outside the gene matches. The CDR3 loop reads CASLDKNRGPGGELFF. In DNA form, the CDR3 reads TGTGCCAGTCTAGACAAGAACAGGGGGCCGGGCGGGGAGCTGTTTTTT.

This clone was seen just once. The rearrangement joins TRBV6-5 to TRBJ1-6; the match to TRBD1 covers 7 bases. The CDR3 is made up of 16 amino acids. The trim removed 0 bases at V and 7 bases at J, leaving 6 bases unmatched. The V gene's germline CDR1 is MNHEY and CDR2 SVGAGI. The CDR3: CASSYSLGTANSPLHF. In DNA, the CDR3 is TGTGCCAGCAGTTACTCGCTGGGGACAGCGAATTCACCCCTCCACTTT.

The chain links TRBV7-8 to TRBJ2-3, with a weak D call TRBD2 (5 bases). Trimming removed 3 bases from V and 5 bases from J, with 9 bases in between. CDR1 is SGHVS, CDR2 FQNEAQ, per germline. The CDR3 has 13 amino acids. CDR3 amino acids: CASSFQRGDTQYF. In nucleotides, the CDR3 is TGTGCCAGCAGCTTTCAACGGGGAGATACGCAGTATTTT.

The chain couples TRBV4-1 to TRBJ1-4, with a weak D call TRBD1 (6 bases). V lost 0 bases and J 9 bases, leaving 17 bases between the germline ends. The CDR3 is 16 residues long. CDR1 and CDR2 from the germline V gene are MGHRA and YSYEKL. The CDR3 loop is CASSQDSRGTVKKLFF. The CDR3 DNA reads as TGCGCCAGCAGCCAAGATAGCAGGGGAACCGTGAAAAAACTGTTTTTT.

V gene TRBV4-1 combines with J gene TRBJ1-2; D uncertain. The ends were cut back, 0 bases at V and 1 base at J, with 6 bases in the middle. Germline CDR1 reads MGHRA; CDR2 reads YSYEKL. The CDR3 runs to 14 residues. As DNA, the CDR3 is TGCGCCAGCAGCCAAGAACCAGATAACTATGGCTACACCTTC. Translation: CASSQEPDNYGYTF.

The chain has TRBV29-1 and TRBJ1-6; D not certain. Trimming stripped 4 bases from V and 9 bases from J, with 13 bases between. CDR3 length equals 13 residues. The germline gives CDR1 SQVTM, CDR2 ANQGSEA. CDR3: CSVGEGVSSPLHF. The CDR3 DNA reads TGCAGCGTTGGGGAGGGAGTCTCTTCACCCCTCCACTTT.

The CDR3 protein is CASSEEIHRVRRWGYTF. The CDR3 bases are TGTGCCAGCAGTGAAGAGATTCACAGGGTGAGGCGGTGGGGCTACACCTTC. V gene TRBV6-1 combines with J gene TRBJ1-2; D perhaps matches TRBD1 (6 bases). The V and J ends lost 1 base and 8 bases respectively, with 23 bases between them. The V gene's germline CDR1 is MNHNS and CDR2 SASEGT. The CDR3 contains 17 residues.

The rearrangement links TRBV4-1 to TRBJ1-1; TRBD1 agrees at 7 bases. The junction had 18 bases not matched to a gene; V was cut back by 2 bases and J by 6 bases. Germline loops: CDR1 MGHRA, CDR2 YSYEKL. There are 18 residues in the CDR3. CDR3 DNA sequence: TGCGCCAGCAGCCAATTTCAGGCGGCAGGGGGGCGGAGGGCTGAAGCTTTCTTT. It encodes CASSQFQAAGGRRAEAFF.

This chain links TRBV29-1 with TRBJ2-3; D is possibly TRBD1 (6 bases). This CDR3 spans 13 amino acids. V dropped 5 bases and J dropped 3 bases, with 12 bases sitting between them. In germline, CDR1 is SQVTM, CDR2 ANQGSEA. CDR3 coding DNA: TGCAGCGTTATGACAGGTGGTACAGATACGCAGTATTTT. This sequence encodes CSVMTGGTDTQYF.

The CDR3 DNA reads TGTGCCAGCAGCGTAGAGGCGTTAGCCGGAACCGGGGAGCTGTTTTTT. Its protein product is CASSVEALAGTGELFF. The chain has TRBV9 and TRBJ2-2; the D is unclear. This CDR3 is built from 16 residues. Germline V gene lookup returns CDR1 SGDLS and CDR2 YYNGEE. The ends were cut back, 0 bases at V and 5 bases at J, with 14 bases in the middle.

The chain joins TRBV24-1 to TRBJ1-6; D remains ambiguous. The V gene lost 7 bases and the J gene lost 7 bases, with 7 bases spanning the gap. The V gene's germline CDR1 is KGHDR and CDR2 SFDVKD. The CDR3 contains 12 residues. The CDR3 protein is CATSWANSPLHF. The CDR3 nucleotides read TGTGCCACCAGCTGGGCAAATTCACCCCTCCACTTT.

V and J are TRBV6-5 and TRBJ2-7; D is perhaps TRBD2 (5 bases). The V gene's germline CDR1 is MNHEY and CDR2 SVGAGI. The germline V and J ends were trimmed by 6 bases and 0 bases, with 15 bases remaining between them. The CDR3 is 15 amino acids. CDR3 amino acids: CASSMEAGYSYEQYF. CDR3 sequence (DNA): TGTGCCAGCAGCATGGAGGCCGGGTACTCCTACGAGCAGTACTTC.

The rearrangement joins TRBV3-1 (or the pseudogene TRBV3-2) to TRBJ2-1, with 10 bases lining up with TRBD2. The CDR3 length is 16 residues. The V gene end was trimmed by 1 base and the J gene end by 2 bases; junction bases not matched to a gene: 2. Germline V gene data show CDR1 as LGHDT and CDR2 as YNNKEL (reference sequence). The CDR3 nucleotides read TGTGCCAGCAGCCAAGGGACTAGCGGCACCTACAATGAGCAGTTCTTC. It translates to CASSQGTSGTYNEQFF.

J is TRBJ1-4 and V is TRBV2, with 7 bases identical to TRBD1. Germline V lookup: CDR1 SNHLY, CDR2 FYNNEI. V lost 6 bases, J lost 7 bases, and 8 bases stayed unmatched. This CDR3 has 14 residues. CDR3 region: CASREYRGGEKLFF. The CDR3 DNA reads TGTGCCAGCAGGGAATACAGGGGTGGTGAAAAACTGTTTTTT.

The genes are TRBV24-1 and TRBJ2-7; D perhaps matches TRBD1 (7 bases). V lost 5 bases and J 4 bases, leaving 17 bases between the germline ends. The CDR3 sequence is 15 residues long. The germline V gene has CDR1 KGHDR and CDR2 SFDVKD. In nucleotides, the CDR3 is TGTGCCACCAGTGCAGGTCAGGGGGGAGTATACGAGCAGTACTTC. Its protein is CATSAGQGGVYEQYF.

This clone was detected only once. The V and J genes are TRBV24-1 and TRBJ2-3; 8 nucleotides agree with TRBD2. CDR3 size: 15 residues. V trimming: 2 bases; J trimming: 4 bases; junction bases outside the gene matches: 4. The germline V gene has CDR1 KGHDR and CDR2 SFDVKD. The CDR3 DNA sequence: TGTGCCACCAGTGATTCGCGGGGGGCCTCAGATACGCAGTATTTT. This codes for CATSDSRGASDTQYF.

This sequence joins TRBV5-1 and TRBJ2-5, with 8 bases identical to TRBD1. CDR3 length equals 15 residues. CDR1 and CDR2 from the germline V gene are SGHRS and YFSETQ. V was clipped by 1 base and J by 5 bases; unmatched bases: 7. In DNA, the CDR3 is TGCGCCAGCAGCTTGAGCCAGGGGGCATACGAGACCCAGTACTTC. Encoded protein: CASSLSQGAYETQYF.

CDR3 sequence: CASSQGQPPRDTQYF. The CDR3, as DNA: TGCGCCAGCAGCCAGGGACAGCCGCCGAGAGATACGCAGTATTTT. This rearrangement joins TRBV5-1 to TRBJ2-3; 7 bases align to TRBD1. Germline V gene sequence: CDR1 SGHRS, CDR2 YFSETQ. Trimming cost V 4 bases and J 5 bases; bases outside gene matches: 10. This CDR3 is built from 15 residues.

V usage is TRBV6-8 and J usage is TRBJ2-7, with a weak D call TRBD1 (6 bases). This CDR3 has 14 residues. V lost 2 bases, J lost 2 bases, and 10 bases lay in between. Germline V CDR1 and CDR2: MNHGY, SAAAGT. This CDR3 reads CASSYRGCPYEQYF. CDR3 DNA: TGTGCCAGCAGTTACAGGGGGTGCCCCTACGAGCAGTACTTC.

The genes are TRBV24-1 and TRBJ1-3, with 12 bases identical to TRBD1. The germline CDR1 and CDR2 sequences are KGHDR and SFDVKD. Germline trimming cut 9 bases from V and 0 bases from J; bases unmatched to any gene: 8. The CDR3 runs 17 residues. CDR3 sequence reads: CATPGTGGLYSGNTIYF. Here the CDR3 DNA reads TGTGCCACCCCAGGGACAGGGGGCTTATACTCTGGAAACACCATATATTTT.

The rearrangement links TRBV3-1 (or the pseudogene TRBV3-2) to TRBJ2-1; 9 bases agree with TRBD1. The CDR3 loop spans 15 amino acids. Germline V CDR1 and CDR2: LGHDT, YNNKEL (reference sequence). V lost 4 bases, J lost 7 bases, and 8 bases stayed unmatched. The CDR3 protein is CASSLAGTGTNEQFF. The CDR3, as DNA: TGTGCCAGCAGCCTAGCCGGGACAGGGACAAATGAGCAGTTCTTC.

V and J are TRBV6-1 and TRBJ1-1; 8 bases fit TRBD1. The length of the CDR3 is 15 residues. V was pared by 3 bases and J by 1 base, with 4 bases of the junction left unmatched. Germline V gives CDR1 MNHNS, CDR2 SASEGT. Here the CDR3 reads CASSDRDRRNTEAFF. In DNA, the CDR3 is TGTGCCAGCAGTGATCGGGACAGGAGGAACACTGAAGCTTTCTTT.

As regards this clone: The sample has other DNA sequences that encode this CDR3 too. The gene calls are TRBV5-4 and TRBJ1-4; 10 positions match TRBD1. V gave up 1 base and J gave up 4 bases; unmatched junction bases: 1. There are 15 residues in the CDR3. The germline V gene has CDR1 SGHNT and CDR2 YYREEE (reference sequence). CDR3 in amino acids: CASSLRTGGNEKLFF. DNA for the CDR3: TGTGCCAGCAGCTTGCGGACAGGGGGTAATGAAAAACTGTTTTTT.

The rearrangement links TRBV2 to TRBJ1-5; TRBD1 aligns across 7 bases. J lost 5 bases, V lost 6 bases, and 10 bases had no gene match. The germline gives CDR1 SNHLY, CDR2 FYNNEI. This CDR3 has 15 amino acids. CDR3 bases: TGTGCCAGCAGCTCAAGGGGGCTCATAGATCAGCCCCAGCATTTT. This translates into CASSSRGLIDQPQHF.

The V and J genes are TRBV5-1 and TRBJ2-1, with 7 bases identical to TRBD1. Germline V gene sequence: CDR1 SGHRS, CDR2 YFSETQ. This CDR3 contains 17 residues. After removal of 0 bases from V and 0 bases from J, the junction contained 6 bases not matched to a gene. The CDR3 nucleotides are TGCGCCAGCAGCTTGGAAAACAGGGGTCCCTCCTACAATGAGCAGTTCTTC. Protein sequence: CASSLENRGPSYNEQFF.

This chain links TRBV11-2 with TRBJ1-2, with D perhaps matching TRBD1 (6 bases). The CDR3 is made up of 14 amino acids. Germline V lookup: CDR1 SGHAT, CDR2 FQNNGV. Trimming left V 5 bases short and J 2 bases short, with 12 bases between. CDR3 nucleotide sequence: TGTGCCAGCAGCACACAGGGAGCCAACTATGGCTACACCTTC. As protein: CASSTQGANYGYTF.

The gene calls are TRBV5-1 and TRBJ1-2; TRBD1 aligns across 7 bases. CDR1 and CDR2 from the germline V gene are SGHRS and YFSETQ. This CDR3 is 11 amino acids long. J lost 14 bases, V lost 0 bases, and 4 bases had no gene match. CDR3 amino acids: CASSLDRGKTF. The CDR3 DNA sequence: TGCGCCAGCAGCTTGGACAGGGGAAAGACCTTC. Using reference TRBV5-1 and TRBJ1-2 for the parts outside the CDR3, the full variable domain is KAGVTQTPRYLIKTRGQQVTLSCSPISGHRSVSWYQQTPGQGLQFLFEYFSETQRNKGNFPGRFSGRQFSNSRSEMNVSTLELGDSALYLCASSLDRGKTFGSGTRLTVV.

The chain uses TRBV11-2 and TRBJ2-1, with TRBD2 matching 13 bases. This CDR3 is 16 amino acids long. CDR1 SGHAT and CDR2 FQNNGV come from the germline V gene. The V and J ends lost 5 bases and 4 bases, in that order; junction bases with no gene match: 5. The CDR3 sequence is CASSGRTSGGYNEQFF. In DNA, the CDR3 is TGTGCCAGCAGCGGGCGGACTAGCGGGGGATACAATGAGCAGTTCTTC.

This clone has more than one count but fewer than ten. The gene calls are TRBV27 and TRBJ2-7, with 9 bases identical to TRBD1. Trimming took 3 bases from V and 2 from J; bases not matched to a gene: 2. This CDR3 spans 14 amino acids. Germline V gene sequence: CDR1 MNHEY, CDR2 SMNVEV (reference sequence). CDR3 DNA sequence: TGTGCCAGCAGTTTCACAGGGGGCCCCTACGAGCAGTACTTC. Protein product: CASSFTGGPYEQYF.